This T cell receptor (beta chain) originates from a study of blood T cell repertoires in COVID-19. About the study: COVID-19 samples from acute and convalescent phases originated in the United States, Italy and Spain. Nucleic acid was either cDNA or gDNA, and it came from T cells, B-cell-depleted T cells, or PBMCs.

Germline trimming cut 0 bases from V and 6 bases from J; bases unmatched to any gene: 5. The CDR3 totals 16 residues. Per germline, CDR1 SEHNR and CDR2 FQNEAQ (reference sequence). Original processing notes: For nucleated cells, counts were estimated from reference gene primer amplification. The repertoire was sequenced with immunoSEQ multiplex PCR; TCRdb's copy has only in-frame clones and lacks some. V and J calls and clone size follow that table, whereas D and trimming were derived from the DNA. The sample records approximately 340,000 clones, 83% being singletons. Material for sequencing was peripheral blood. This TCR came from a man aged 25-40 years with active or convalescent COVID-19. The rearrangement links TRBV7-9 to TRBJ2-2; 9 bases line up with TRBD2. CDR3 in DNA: TGTGCCAGCAGCTTAGCGTTGCGGGAGGGATCCGGGGAGCTGTTTTTT. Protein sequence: CASSLALREGSGELFF. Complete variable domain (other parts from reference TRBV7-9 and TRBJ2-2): DTGVSQNPRHKITKRGQNVTFRCDPISEHNRLYWYRQTLGQGPEFLTYFQNEAQLEKSRLLSDRFSAERPKGSFSTLEIQRTEQGDSAMYLCASSLALREGSGELFFGEGSRLTVL.